This T cell receptor beta chain is drawn from a study of shared clonotypes between healthy human individuals. Study-level information: Donors, aged 18 to 49, were a couple of women and a few men.

TCRdb keeps only in-frame clones here, not all; method: immunoSEQ multiplex PCR. The table lists some 1 million clones, approximately 76% of them singletons, with 1.2% to 1.5% in the top ten. Donors were Caucasian adults residing in Nashville, Tennessee, USA. This CDR3 comprises 13 residues. The V gene lost 0 bases and the J gene lost 4 bases, with 7 bases spanning the gap. Germline CDR1 and CDR2: SGHTA and FQGNSA. The origin of this receptor is a man aged 18 to 35 in good health. The sequencing input was memory CD4+ T cells sorted from blood. Subset: CD45RA-negative fraction. V usage is TRBV7-2 and J usage is TRBJ2-7; D remains ambiguous. CDR3 DNA sequence: TGTGCCAGCAGCTTAGCCTTCCCATACGAGCAGTACTTC. This translates into CASSLAFPYEQYF.